This T cell receptor (beta chain) comes out of a study of control samples from healthy donors and cancer patients. Sequenced by immunoSEQ multiplex PCR; TCRdb stores in-frame clones only, minus some. The data contain about 150,000 clones, about 94% of them singletons. The V gene's germline CDR1 is MDHEN and CDR2 SYDVKM. The CDR3 runs to 14 residues. V was shortened by 8 bases and J by 5 bases, with 16 bases between the two germline ends. This clonotype originated in a man in his forties or fifties in good health. Sequencing was done on a sample of blood. The chain carries TRBV28 and TRBJ2-1; possible D gene TRBD2, 6 bases. For the CDR3, the DNA is TGTGCCAGCGGACCCTGGGGGGATCACAATGAGCAGTTCTTC. Translation: CASGPWGDHNEQFF.